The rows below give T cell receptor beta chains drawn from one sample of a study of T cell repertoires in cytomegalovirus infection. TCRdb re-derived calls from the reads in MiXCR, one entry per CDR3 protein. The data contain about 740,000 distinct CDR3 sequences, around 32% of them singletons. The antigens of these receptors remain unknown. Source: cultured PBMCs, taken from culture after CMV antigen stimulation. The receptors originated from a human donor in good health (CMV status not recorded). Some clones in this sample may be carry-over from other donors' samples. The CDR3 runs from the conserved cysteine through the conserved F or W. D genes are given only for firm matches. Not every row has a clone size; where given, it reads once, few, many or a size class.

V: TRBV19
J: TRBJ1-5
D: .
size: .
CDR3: CASIAPGRGNNQPQHF
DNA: TGTGCCAGTATTGCCCCCGGCAGGGGTAACAATCAGCCCCAGCATTTT

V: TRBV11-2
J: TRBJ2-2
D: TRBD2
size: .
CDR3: CASCCGGGIPGELFF
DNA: TGTGCCAGCTGCTGCGGGGGAGGTATTCCCGGGGAGCTGTTTTTT

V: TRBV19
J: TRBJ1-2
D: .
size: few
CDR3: CASAEPGIIHGYTF
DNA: TGTGCCAGTGCGGAGCCAGGGATTATTCATGGCTACACCTTC

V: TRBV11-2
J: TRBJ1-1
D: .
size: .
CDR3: CASSWAREAFF
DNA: TGTGCCAGCAGCTGGGCCCGTGAAGCTTTCTTT

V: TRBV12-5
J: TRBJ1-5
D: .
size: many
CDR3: CASGPGTQNQPQHF
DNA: TGTGCTAGTGGTCCAGGGACGCAAAATCAGCCCCAGCATTTT

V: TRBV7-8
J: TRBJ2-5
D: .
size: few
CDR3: CASTGSVAKETQYF
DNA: TGTGCCAGCACAGGGAGTGTGGCTAAAGAGACCCAGTACTTC

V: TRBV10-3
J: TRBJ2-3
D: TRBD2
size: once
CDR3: CAISGLAGAASTDTQYF
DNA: TGTGCCATCAGTGGACTAGCGGGGGCCGCTAGCACAGATACGCAGTATTTT

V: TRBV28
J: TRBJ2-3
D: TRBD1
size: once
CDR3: CASSKQGSTQYF
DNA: TGTGCCAGCAGCAAACAGGGGTCGACGCAGTATTTT

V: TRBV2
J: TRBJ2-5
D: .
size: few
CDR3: CASSAVWKETQYF
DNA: TGTGCCAGCAGTGCGGTCTGGAAAGAGACCCAGTACTTC

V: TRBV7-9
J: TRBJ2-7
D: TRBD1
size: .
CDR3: CASSLGQGFHEQYF
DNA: TGTGCCAGCAGCTTGGGACAGGGGTTCCACGAGCAGTACTTC

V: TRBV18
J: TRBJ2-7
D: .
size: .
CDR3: CASSRDPTYEQYF
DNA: TGTGCCAGCTCTAGGGACCCCACCTACGAGCAGTACTTC

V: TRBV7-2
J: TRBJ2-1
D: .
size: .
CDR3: CASSLGPSYEQFF
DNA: TGTGCCAGCAGCTTAGGACCCTCCTATGAGCAGTTCTTC

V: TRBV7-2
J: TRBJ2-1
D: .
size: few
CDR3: CASSLAQVDEQFF
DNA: TGTGCCAGCAGCTTAGCGCAGGTCGATGAGCAGTTCTTC

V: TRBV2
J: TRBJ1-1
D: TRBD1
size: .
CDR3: CASSLIRDSQAFF
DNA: TGTGCCAGCAGCCTGATAAGGGACAGTCAAGCTTTCTTT

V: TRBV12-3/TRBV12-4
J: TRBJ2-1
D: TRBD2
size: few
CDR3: CASSFGGRSAEQFF
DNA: TGTGCCAGCAGTTTTGGCGGGAGGAGTGCTGAGCAGTTCTTC

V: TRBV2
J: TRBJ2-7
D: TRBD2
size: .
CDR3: CASILKPSGSREQYF
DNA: TGTGCCAGCATCCTAAAGCCTAGCGGGAGTCGCGAGCAGTACTTC